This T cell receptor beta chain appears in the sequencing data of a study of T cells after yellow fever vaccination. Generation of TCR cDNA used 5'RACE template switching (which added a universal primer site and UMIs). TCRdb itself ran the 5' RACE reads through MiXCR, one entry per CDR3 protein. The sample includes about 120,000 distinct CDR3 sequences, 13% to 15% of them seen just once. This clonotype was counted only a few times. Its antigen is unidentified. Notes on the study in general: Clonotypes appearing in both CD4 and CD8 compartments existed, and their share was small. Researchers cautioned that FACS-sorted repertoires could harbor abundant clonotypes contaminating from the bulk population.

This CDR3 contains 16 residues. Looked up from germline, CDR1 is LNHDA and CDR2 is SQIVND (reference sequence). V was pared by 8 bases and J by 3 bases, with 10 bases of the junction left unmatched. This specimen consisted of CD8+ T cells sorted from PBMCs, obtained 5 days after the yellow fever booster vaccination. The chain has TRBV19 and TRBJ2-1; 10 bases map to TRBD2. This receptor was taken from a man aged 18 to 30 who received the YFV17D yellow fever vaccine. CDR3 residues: CASALSGGFNYNEQFF. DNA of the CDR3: TGTGCCAGTGCTCTTAGCGGGGGGTTTAACTACAATGAGCAGTTCTTC.